The following is a TCR beta chain sequence with its context. The data belong to a study of blood T cell repertoires in COVID-19. Study information: Samples taken during acute and convalescent COVID-19 were collected in the United States, Italy and Spain. T cells, B-cell-depleted T cells, or PBMCs provided the cDNA or gDNA that served as material.

Some clones are missing from TCRdb's copy, which holds only in-frame ones; the method was immunoSEQ multiplex PCR. The sample includes about 340,000 clones, about 88% seen only once; the top ten take 6% to 8%. This CDR3 comprises 17 residues. V shed 0 bases, J shed 5 bases, and the junction held 10 bases outside the gene matches. The germline CDR1 and CDR2 sequences are LNHDA and SQIVND (reference sequence). This receptor was identified in a woman in her seventies with COVID-19, enrolled during active disease. Sequences were obtained from peripheral blood. The chain has TRBV19 and TRBJ1-1; 9 nucleotides agree with TRBD1. Written as DNA, the CDR3 is TGTGCCAGTAGTATAGAGGGGACCCCCGGGACAGGGACTGAAGCTTTCTTT. Its protein product is CASSIEGTPGTGTEAFF.